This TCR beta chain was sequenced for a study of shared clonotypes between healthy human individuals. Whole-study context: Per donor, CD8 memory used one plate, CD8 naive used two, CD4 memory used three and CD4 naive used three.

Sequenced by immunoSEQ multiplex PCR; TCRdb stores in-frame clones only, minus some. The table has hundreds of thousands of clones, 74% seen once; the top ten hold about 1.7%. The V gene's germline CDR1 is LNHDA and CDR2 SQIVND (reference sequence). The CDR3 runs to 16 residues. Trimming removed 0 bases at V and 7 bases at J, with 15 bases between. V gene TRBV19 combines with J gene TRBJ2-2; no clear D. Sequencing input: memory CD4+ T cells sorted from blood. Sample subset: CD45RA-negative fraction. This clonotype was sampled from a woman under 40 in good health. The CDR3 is CASSIDVAHASGELFF. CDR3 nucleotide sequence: TGTGCCAGTAGTATAGATGTGGCTCACGCCAGCGGGGAGCTGTTTTTT.